This T cell receptor (beta chain) was recovered during a study of identifying expanded T cells in peripheral blood. CDR1 LNHDA and CDR2 SQIVND come from the germline V gene (reference sequence). The CDR3 consists of 13 residues. Trimming shortened V by 3 bases and J by 2 bases, and 6 bases separated the two germline ends. Repertoires were generated with immunoSEQ multiplex PCR, while TCRdb's copy carries only in-frame clones and drops some. The table has around 80,000 clones, almost 90% seen once; the top ten hold 3.3%. Specimen: blood. The sequence came from a person between 18 and 75 years old in good health. The chain combines TRBV19 with TRBJ2-3, with D tentatively TRBD2 (5 bases). The CDR3 is CASSMEATDTQYF. In DNA form, the CDR3 reads TGTGCCAGTAGTATGGAGGCCACAGATACGCAGTATTTT.